These T cell receptor beta chains were read from a single sample in a study of blood T cell repertoires in COVID-19. Method: immunoSEQ multiplex PCR; TCRdb's copy keeps in-frame clones and lacks some. The sample lists 140,000 to 150,000 clones, 75% to 85% occurring once. Sequencing was carried out using peripheral blood. The receptors here all came from a human donor with acute or convalescent COVID-19. The donor label of this sample is uncertain. Both conserved end residues are part of each CDR3. The D gene is left open where the match is weak. A clone size is listed for some rows: how often the clone was seen (once, few, many), or a class if it is expanded.

NA	NA	TRBV5-1	TRBJ1-2	TGCGCCAGCAGCTTGGAGGGGCAGTCCTATGGCTACACCTTC	CASSLEGQSYGYTF
NA	TRBD1	TRBV19	TRBJ1-1	TGTGCCAGTAACTCCCCCGGGACAGGAGGCACTGAAGCTTTCTTT	CASNSPGTGGTEAFF
once	NA	TRBV24-1	TRBJ2-7	TGTGCCCCGGGGGTTTCCTACGAGCAGTACTTC	CAPGVSYEQYF
NA	TRBD1	TRBV6-1	TRBJ2-3	TGTGCCAGCAGTGAAGTCCTACCGGGACAGGGCTTAGATACGCAGTATTTT	CASSEVLPGQGLDTQYF
NA	NA	TRBV7-6	TRBJ1-2	TGTGCCAGCAGCTTAGGGGGGCTGAACTATGGCTACACCTTC	CASSLGGLNYGYTF
NA	NA	TRBV6-1	TRBJ2-2	TGTGCCAGCAGTGAAGTAAGGGGCACCGGGGAGCTGTTTTTT	CASSEVRGTGELFF
few	NA	TRBV2	TRBJ1-5	TGTGCCAGCAGTTCCTACAGGGTTAGCAATCAGCCCCAGCATTTT	CASSSYRVSNQPQHF
NA	TRBD1	TRBV14	TRBJ1-1	TGTGCCAGCAGCTACCGACAGGGGCCGAACACTGAAGCTTTCTTT	CASSYRQGPNTEAFF
NA	TRBD1	TRBV19	TRBJ1-5	TGTGCCAGTAGTCCAGGCCTGACAGGGTTTAATCAGCCCCAGCATTTT	CASSPGLTGFNQPQHF
NA	NA	TRBV19	TRBJ1-4	TGTGCCAGTAGTATCCGGGACTGGAATGAAAAACTGTTTTTT	CASSIRDWNEKLFF
few	NA	TRBV24-1	TRBJ2-2	TGTGCCACCAGTGATTCCGTCCCTACCGGGGAGCTGTTTTTT	CATSDSVPTGELFF
NA	NA	TRBV4-1	TRBJ1-2	TGCGCCAGCAGCCAAGAAAAACAGGCTAACTATGGCTACACCTTC	CASSQEKQANYGYTF
once	TRBD2	TRBV7-9	TRBJ2-3	TGTGCCAGCAGCGGAGCGGGGGGGCTCGCAGATACGCAGTATTTT	CASSGAGGLADTQYF
NA	NA	TRBV5-6	TRBJ1-6	TGTGCCAGCAGCGACACGACCGTCAGATCACCCCTCCACTTT	CASSDTTVRSPLHF
NA	TRBD2	TRBV24-1	TRBJ2-3	TGTGCCACCAGTGATTTAGCGGGGTTCACAGATACGCAGTATTTT	CATSDLAGFTDTQYF
NA	TRBD1	TRBV5-8	TRBJ1-6	TGTGCCAGCAGGCCCAGACAGGGAATAAATTCACCCCTCCACTTT	CASRPRQGINSPLHF
NA	TRBD1	TRBV25-1	TRBJ1-1	TGTGCCAGCAGTGAATGGACAGGGCGGAACACTGAAGCTTTCTTT	CASSEWTGRNTEAFF
NA	NA	TRBV27	TRBJ1-3	TGTGCCAGCAGTTCAAGGCCAGGCGTTCCCTCTGGAAACACCATATATTTT	CASSSRPGVPSGNTIYF
NA	NA	TRBV15	TRBJ1-5	TGTGCCACCAGCCCGGACGGGGGTTCCAATCAGCCCCAGCATTTT	CATSPDGGSNQPQHF
NA	TRBD1	TRBV19	TRBJ1-3	TGTGCCAGTAGTATAGAGGACAGGGAAACTGGAAACACCATATATTTT	CASSIEDRETGNTIYF
NA	NA	TRBV2	TRBJ2-3	TGTGCCAGCAGTGAATTCCTCACAGATACGCAGTATTTT	CASSEFLTDTQYF
NA	NA	TRBV10-3	TRBJ2-1	TGTGCCATCAGGCATGGATCCGGGGCCTACAATGAGCAGTTCTTC	CAIRHGSGAYNEQFF
once	NA	TRBV24-1	TRBJ1-2	TGTGCCACCAGTGACCCAGTGGATGGCTACACCTTC	CATSDPVDGYTF